This entry describes one TCR beta chain. The antigen is not known. The germline V gene has CDR1 SGHVS and CDR2 FQNEAQ. Deletions cut 5 bases from V and 4 bases from J, with 9 bases between. The CDR3 has 13 residues. This specimen comes from a study of response to subunit inactivated influenza vaccine. Study-wide results and limits: Researchers suggested that each seasonal influenza vaccination recruits few new T cells.

A single record per CDR3 protein comes from TCRdb applying MiXCR to the RT-PCR reads. The repertoire includes hundreds of thousands of distinct CDR3 sequences, about 15% of them detected once, and less than 9% sits in the top ten. V and J are TRBV7-8 and TRBJ2-1; no clear D. This receptor was obtained from a man between 50 and 59 years old who received an inactivated influenza vaccine. Sample: PBMCs from blood, taken 14 to 15 days before vaccination. The CDR3 spells CASSDDNYNEQFF. The DNA for the CDR3 is TGTGCCAGCAGCGACGACAATTACAATGAGCAGTTCTTC.